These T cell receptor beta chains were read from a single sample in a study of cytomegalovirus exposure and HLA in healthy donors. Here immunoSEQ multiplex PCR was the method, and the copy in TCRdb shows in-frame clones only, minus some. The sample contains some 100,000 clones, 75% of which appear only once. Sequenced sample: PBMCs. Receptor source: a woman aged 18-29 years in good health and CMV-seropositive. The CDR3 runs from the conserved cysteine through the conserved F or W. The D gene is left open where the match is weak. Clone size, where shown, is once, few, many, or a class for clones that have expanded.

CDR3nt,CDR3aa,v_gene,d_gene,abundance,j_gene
TGTGCCAGCAGTTTAACTGCGAACACCGGGGAGCTGTTTTTT,CASSLTANTGELFF,TRBV27,NA,NA,TRBJ2-2
TGTGCCAGCAGCGTGGGTAGCGGGAGTTTAGTATCCTACAATGAGCAGTTCTTC,CASSVGSGSLVSYNEQFF,TRBV9,TRBD2,NA,TRBJ2-1
TGTGCCAGCAGTTACACAAGGACAGTTAATGAAAAACTGTTTTTT,CASSYTRTVNEKLFF,TRBV6-5,NA,once,TRBJ1-4
TGTGCCAGCAGCTTAAACTCCGGGACAGGGTTGGACCAGCCCCAGCATTTT,CASSLNSGTGLDQPQHF,TRBV7-2,TRBD1,few,TRBJ1-5
TGTGCCAGCAGTTTGTTAGCGAACACTGAAGCTTTCTTT,CASSLLANTEAFF,TRBV27,NA,few,TRBJ1-1
TGTGCCAGCAGCTTAGCGCTGGCTAGCGAGAACACCGGGGAGCTGTTTTTT,CASSLALASENTGELFF,TRBV7-2,NA,NA,TRBJ2-2
TGTGCCAGCAGCTTATTGGCGGGGGCTAACTATGGCTACACCTTC,CASSLLAGANYGYTF,TRBV7-2,NA,few,TRBJ1-2
TGCAGCGTTGGGGACAGGGGAACCTATGGCTACACCTTC,CSVGDRGTYGYTF,TRBV29-1,TRBD1,NA,TRBJ1-2
TGTGCCAGCAGCTTAGATGGTTCAGGGTCCCTTAATGGCTACACCTTC,CASSLDGSGSLNGYTF,TRBV7-2,NA,NA,TRBJ1-2
TGTGCCAGCAGGACCCCCGGGGAGGAGGGGTTCTTC,CASRTPGEEGFF,TRBV28,NA,NA,TRBJ2-1
TGTGCCAGTCGTCGACAGGGGGCGGACACCGGGGAGCTGTTTTTT,CASRRQGADTGELFF,TRBV6-4,TRBD1,NA,TRBJ2-2
TGTGCCAGCAGCCGAGGGACTATCGTCTCCTACGAGCAGTACTTC,CASSRGTIVSYEQYF,TRBV2,TRBD2,NA,TRBJ2-7
TGTGCCAGCAGCGGAGGCGGGTTTGCTAATGAAAAACTGTTTTTT,CASSGGGFANEKLFF,TRBV7-9,NA,NA,TRBJ1-4
TGTGCCAGCAGCTTAGCCCGCACAGGGACCACTGGGGAGCTGTTTTTT,CASSLARTGTTGELFF,TRBV11-2,NA,NA,TRBJ2-2
TGTGCCAGCAGCTTTCAGGGAGGGAGTGGTAACGAGCAGTACTTC,CASSFQGGSGNEQYF,TRBV7-9,TRBD2,NA,TRBJ2-7
TGTGCCAGCAGCTTGGTCCCACAGGGTTTCAATGAGCAGTTCTTC,CASSLVPQGFNEQFF,TRBV5-8,NA,few,TRBJ2-1
TGTGCCAGTATTCCCACGGTTGGGACTGGGGAAGCTTTCTTT,CASIPTVGTGEAFF,TRBV19,NA,NA,TRBJ1-1
TGTGCCAGCAGCCGACAGCGGGCCTCAGAAGGCTACGAGCAGTACTTC,CASSRQRASEGYEQYF,TRBV7-3,NA,NA,TRBJ2-7
TGTGCCAGCAGTTCCGGACTAGCGGTCTACGAGCAGTACTTC,CASSSGLAVYEQYF,TRBV27,TRBD2,NA,TRBJ2-7
TGCGCCAGCAGCTTGGGGCAGCTAGCGGGAACAGATACGCAGTATTTT,CASSLGQLAGTDTQYF,TRBV5-1,TRBD2,NA,TRBJ2-3
TGTGCCAGCAGCCCGAGCGGGGGGGGATACAATGAGCAGTTCTTC,CASSPSGGGYNEQFF,TRBV7-9,TRBD2,few,TRBJ2-1
TGTGCCAGCAGTTTGCGCGGGAGGGCCTACGAGCAGTACTTC,CASSLRGRAYEQYF,TRBV27,TRBD2,NA,TRBJ2-7
TGTGCCAGCTCACCAATACTAGCGGGAGCCAATGAGCAGTTCTTC,CASSPILAGANEQFF,TRBV18,TRBD2,few,TRBJ2-1
TGTGCCGGGGGGGATTCTAGCACCGGGGAGCTGTTTTTT,CAGGDSSTGELFF,TRBV30,TRBD2,NA,TRBJ2-2
TGCGCCAGCAGCCAAGGAGATTTGGGACTAGCGGCCTACAATGAGCAGTTCTTC,CASSQGDLGLAAYNEQFF,TRBV4-1,TRBD2,once,TRBJ2-1
TGCGCCAGTCGAAAGGGGCCAACTAATGAAAAACTGTTTTTT,CASRKGPTNEKLFF,TRBV5-1,NA,few,TRBJ1-4
TGTGCCAGCAGCCCCGGACAGCCGGGGCCCCAGCATTTT,CASSPGQPGPQHF,TRBV7-8,NA,NA,TRBJ1-5
TGTGCCAGCAGCTTATGGCAGGGGGCGAGTCAGCCCCAGCATTTT,CASSLWQGASQPQHF,TRBV7-2,TRBD1,NA,TRBJ1-5
TGTGCCAGTAAGCGGACTAGCGGAACCTACGAGCAGTACTTC,CASKRTSGTYEQYF,TRBV19,TRBD2,NA,TRBJ2-7
TGTGCCAGCAGTCGAGCTATAGCGGACTCCTACGAGCAGTACTTC,CASSRAIADSYEQYF,TRBV27,NA,NA,TRBJ2-7
TGTGCCATCAGTGAGTCGGCCAACCAAGAGACCCAGTACTTC,CAISESANQETQYF,TRBV10-3,NA,few,TRBJ2-5
TGTGCCACCTTAGGTCAGGCCCCACTAGGATGGATCACCGGGGAGCTGTTTTTT,CATLGQAPLGWITGELFF,TRBV7-8,NA,NA,TRBJ2-2
TGTGCCAGCAGTAAAGCGGATACGCAGTATTTT,CASSKADTQYF,TRBV27,NA,once,TRBJ2-3
TGTGCCAGCAGCTCCAGGGGTGGCAATGAGCAGTTCTTC,CASSSRGGNEQFF,TRBV7-3,NA,NA,TRBJ2-1
TGTGCCAGCAGTTTTAGGGCAGGGGTTGGCGAGCAGTACTTC,CASSFRAGVGEQYF,TRBV28,NA,few,TRBJ2-7
TGTGCCAGCAGCAGCGGACAGTACTATGGCTACACCTTC,CASSSGQYYGYTF,TRBV6-5,NA,once,TRBJ1-2
TGTGCCAGCAGCACACCCGGGACAGGGGGTTTAGATACGCAGTATTTT,CASSTPGTGGLDTQYF,TRBV9,TRBD1,NA,TRBJ2-3
TGTGCCAGCAGGCGACTAGCGGGAGGACTTAATGAGCAGTTCTTC,CASRRLAGGLNEQFF,TRBV6-5,TRBD2,once,TRBJ2-1
TGCGCCAGCAGCCAAGGTCCGGGGATTGGATATGGCTACACCTTC,CASSQGPGIGYGYTF,TRBV4-3,NA,few,TRBJ1-2
TGTGCCAGTAGCGGACAGGGTCGACACGAGCAGTACTTC,CASSGQGRHEQYF,TRBV19,TRBD1,NA,TRBJ2-7
TGTGCCAGCTCAGCGACAGGGGGGACTGAAGCTTTCTTT,CASSATGGTEAFF,TRBV18,TRBD1,NA,TRBJ1-1
TGTGCCAGCAGTTTGGACAGGGAGGTCCTAGGCTACACCTTC,CASSLDREVLGYTF,TRBV6-5,TRBD1,NA,TRBJ1-2
TGTGCCTGGAGTGTACCTGGCTCTTCCTACGAGCAGTACTTC,CAWSVPGSSYEQYF,TRBV30,NA,NA,TRBJ2-7
TGTGCCAGTAGTCGGGATACGCTAGCGGGAGGACTCTACAATGAGCAGTTCTTC,CASSRDTLAGGLYNEQFF,TRBV19,TRBD2,NA,TRBJ2-1
TGTGCCAGCAGCTCCGGACAGGGAAGTCGATACAATGAGCAGTTCTTC,CASSSGQGSRYNEQFF,TRBV7-2,TRBD1,NA,TRBJ2-1
TGTGCCACCAGCAGGCTGGGGCAGAACACTGAAGCTTTCTTT,CATSRLGQNTEAFF,TRBV15,NA,NA,TRBJ1-1
TGTGCCAGCAGTTTGACAGTACGGAATCAGCCCCAGCATTTT,CASSLTVRNQPQHF,TRBV28,NA,once,TRBJ1-5
TGTGCCAGCAGCTTAGCGGAGACTAGCGGGAGGGACGAGCAGTACTTC,CASSLAETSGRDEQYF,TRBV7-2,TRBD2,NA,TRBJ2-7
TGTGCCAGCAGAGGGTCGACGGGGGGCGACGAGCAGTACTTC,CASRGSTGGDEQYF,TRBV6-5,NA,NA,TRBJ2-7
TGTGCCAGCAGTTCAGGCGGGGCCACCCAGACTGAAGCTTTCTTT,CASSSGGATQTEAFF,TRBV28,NA,NA,TRBJ1-1
TGTGCCAGTAGTATAATATTTGTACGGGGACTAGCGGGGAACTACAATGAGCAGTTCTTC,CASSIIFVRGLAGNYNEQFF,TRBV19,TRBD2,once,TRBJ2-1
TGTGCCAGCAGCTTACAGGGGACTAGCGGCAATGAGCAGTTCTTC,CASSLQGTSGNEQFF,TRBV7-2,TRBD2,NA,TRBJ2-1
TGTGCCAGCTCACTGCAGGGAACTAATGAAAAACTGTTTTTT,CASSLQGTNEKLFF,TRBV18,NA,NA,TRBJ1-4
TGTGCCAGCAGTGAACAGGCCAGCTCCTACAATGAGCAGTTCTTC,CASSEQASSYNEQFF,TRBV25-1,NA,NA,TRBJ2-1
TGTGCCAGCAGCCAAACCCCGGGGGTCCAGTACTTC,CASSQTPGVQYF,TRBV14,NA,NA,TRBJ2-5